These 14 T cell receptor beta chains originate from one sample sequenced in a study of blood T cell repertoires in COVID-19. The assay was immunoSEQ multiplex PCR, and TCRdb's table has in-frame clones only and misses some. The sample holds some 100,000 clones, under 90% seen once. The sequenced sample was peripheral blood. The origin of the receptors is a woman aged 45-60 years with acute or convalescent COVID-19.

The chain carries TRBV2 and TRBJ1-5, with 7 bases that match TRBD1. There are 14 residues in the CDR3. V lost 6 bases to trimming and J lost 7 bases; unmatched junction nucleotides: 9. Germline V gene sequence: CDR1 SNHLY, CDR2 FYNNEI. The CDR3: CASSQNRGHQPQHF. The CDR3 coding sequence is TGTGCCAGCAGCCAGAACAGGGGCCACCAGCCCCAGCATTTT. Drawing the rest from reference TRBV2 and TRBJ1-5, the complete variable domain is EPEVTQTPSHQVTQMGQEVILRCVPISNHLYFYWYRQILGQKVEFLVSFYNNEISEKSEIFDDQFSVERPDGSNFTLKIRSTKLEDSAMYFCASSQNRGHQPQHFGDGTRLSIL.

This clone has more than one count but fewer than ten. The CDR3 sequence: CASSPWGGGANEQFF. The CDR3 nucleotides are TGTGCCAGCAGCCCCTGGGGCGGGGGGGCCAATGAGCAGTTCTTC. The chain uses TRBV6-5 and TRBJ2-1; TRBD2 aligns across 9 bases. From germline, CDR1 is MNHEY and CDR2 SVGAGI. The length of the CDR3 is 15 residues. V shed 6 bases, J shed 6 bases, and the junction held 9 bases outside the gene matches.

This clone was counted once. V and J are TRBV30 and TRBJ1-6; tentative D call: TRBD1 (6 bases). Looked up from germline, CDR1 is GTSNPN and CDR2 is SVGIG (reference sequence). V lost 7 bases to trimming and J lost 6 bases, with 13 bases between them. The CDR3 sequence is 13 residues long. CDR3 sequence (DNA): TGTGCCTTCAACAGGGACCCTAATTCACCCCTCCACTTT. Protein product: CAFNRDPNSPLHF.

V gene TRBV27 combines with J gene TRBJ1-2; 7 bases fit TRBD1. The CDR3 is made up of 13 amino acids. V gave up 6 bases and J gave up 8 bases; unmatched junction bases: 9. The germline V gene has CDR1 MNHEY and CDR2 SMNVEV (reference sequence). The CDR3 DNA sequence: TGTGCCAGCAGCCCGACAGGGAATGGGGGCTACACCTTC. Protein product: CASSPTGNGGYTF.

The chain links TRBV5-4 to TRBJ2-7; weak D call: TRBD2 (6 bases). Germline V gives CDR1 SGHNT, CDR2 YYREEE (reference sequence). The CDR3 totals 15 residues. V was pared by 1 base and J by 5 bases, with 16 bases between. The CDR3 sequence is CASSLTGGARNEQYF. The DNA of the CDR3 is TGTGCCAGCAGCTTGACAGGCGGGGCGAGAAACGAGCAGTACTTC.

V and J are TRBV7-7 and TRBJ1-4; D is ambiguous. V was pared by 6 bases and J by 4 bases, with 9 bases between. This CDR3 is 13 amino acids long. From germline, CDR1 is SSHAT and CDR2 FNYEAQ (reference sequence). The CDR3 region is CASSRDYNEKLFF. The CDR3 DNA follows: TGTGCCAGCAGTCGGGATTATAATGAAAAACTGTTTTTT.

The CDR3, as DNA: TGTGCCAGCAGCCAAGTAGGGGGAAGGGGAAATTCACCCCTCCACTTT. It translates to CASSQVGGRGNSPLHF. This rearrangement joins TRBV3-1 (or the pseudogene TRBV3-2) to TRBJ1-6; weak D call: TRBD1 (6 bases). Trimming pared 1 base from V and 7 bases from J, leaving 14 bases between. The germline V gene has CDR1 LGHDT and CDR2 YNNKEL (reference sequence). The length of the CDR3 is 16 residues.

The table lists this clone with a count of one. This chain connects TRBV7-3 to TRBJ1-2, with 10 bases aligning to TRBD1. CDR1 and CDR2 from the germline V gene are SGHTA and FQGTGA. This CDR3 comprises 14 residues. Trimming removed 6 bases from V and 4 bases from J; junction bases left unmatched: 5. CDR3 nucleotides: TGTGCCAGCAGGTTGACAGGGGGCAGCTATGGCTACACCTTC. Translation gives CASRLTGGSYGYTF. The full variable domain, its missing parts supplied by reference TRBV7-3 and TRBJ1-2, is GAGVSQTPSNKVTEKGKYVELRCDPISGHTALYWYRQSLGQGPEFLIYFQGTGAADDSGLPNDRFFAVRPEGSVSTLKIQRTERGDSAVYLCASRLTGGSYGYTFGSGTRLTVV.

This clone occurred a few times. J is TRBJ1-2 and V is TRBV5-6, with D possibly TRBD1 on 6 matching bases. Trimming stripped 5 bases from V and 7 bases from J, with 21 bases between. The CDR3 runs to 15 residues. Germline CDR1 reads SGHDT; CDR2 reads YYEEEE. As DNA, the CDR3 is TGTGCCAGCAGTTCAATGACAGGAATCGGTAGTGGCTACACCTTC. It yields the protein CASSSMTGIGSGYTF.

This clone was detected only once. This chain joins TRBV7-3 and TRBJ2-1; 10 bases fit TRBD1. The V segment lost 5 bases and the J segment 2 bases; nucleotides outside the gene matches: 3. From germline, CDR1 is SGHTA and CDR2 FQGTGA. This CDR3 contains 15 residues. CDR3 sequence reads: CASSTGTGAYNEQFF. The CDR3 nucleotides read TGTGCCAGCAGCACCGGGACAGGGGCCTACAATGAGCAGTTCTTC.

This clone was recorded only once. The V and J genes are TRBV2 and TRBJ1-2, with 8 bases lining up with TRBD1. From germline, CDR1 is SNHLY and CDR2 FYNNEI. The length of the CDR3 is 13 residues. V shed 4 bases and J 4 bases; nucleotides not matched to a gene: 2. The CDR3 bases are TGTGCCAGCAGTGCGACAGGGGCCTATGGCTACACCTTC. Translating it yields CASSATGAYGYTF.

V is TRBV7-8 and J is TRBJ2-3; D call uncertain. CDR3 length: 13 amino acids. Trimming removed 5 bases at V and 5 bases at J, with 11 bases between. CDR1 is SGHVS and CDR2 is FQNEAQ in the germline V gene. DNA for the CDR3: TGTGCCAGCAGCCCCAATCTAAGAGATACGCAGTATTTT. It is translated as CASSPNLRDTQYF.

This chain uses TRBV2 with TRBJ2-2, with 8 bases fitting TRBD2. V lost 6 bases, J lost 7 bases, and 4 bases stayed unmatched. Germline V lookup: CDR1 SNHLY, CDR2 FYNNEI. The CDR3 has 13 amino acids. The CDR3 sequence is CASSGGAGGELFF. CDR3 sequence (DNA): TGTGCCAGCAGCGGGGGGGCTGGCGGGGAGCTGTTTTTT.

The V call is TRBV18, the J call TRBJ1-5; D uncertain. V dropped 3 bases and J dropped 4 bases, with 7 bases sitting between them. CDR3 size: 13 residues. From germline, CDR1 is KGHSH and CDR2 LQKENI. The CDR3 region is CASSPDSNQPQHF. The CDR3 DNA reads TGTGCCAGCTCACCTGACTCTAATCAGCCCCAGCATTTT.